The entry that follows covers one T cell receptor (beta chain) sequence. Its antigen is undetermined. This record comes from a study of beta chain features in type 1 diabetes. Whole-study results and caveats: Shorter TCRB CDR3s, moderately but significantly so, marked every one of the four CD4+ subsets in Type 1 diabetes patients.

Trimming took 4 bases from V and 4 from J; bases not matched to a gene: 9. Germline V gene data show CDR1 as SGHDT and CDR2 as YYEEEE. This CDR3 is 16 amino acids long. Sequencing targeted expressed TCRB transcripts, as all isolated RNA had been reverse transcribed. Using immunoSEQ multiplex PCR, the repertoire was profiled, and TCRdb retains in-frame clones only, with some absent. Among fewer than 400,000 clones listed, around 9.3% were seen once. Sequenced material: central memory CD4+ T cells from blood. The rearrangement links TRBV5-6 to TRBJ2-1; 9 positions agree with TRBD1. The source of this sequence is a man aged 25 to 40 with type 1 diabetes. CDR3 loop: CASSTYRDRAYNEQFF. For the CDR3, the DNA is TGTGCCAGCAGCACGTACCGGGACAGGGCGTACAATGAGCAGTTCTTC.